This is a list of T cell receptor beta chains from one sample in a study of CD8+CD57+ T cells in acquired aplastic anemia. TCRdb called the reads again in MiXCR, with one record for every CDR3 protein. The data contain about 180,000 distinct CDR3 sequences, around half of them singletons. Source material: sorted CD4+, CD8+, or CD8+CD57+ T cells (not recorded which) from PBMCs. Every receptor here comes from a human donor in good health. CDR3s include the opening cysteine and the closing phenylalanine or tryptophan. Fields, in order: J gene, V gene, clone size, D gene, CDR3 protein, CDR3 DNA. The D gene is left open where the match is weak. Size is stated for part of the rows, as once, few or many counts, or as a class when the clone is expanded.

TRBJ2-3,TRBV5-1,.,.,CASSFGLPSTDTQYF,TGCGCCAGCAGCTTCGGACTCCCTAGCACAGATACGCAGTATTTT
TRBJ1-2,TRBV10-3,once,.,CATSELGYPAGGYTF,TGTGCCACCAGTGAGTTGGGATATCCGGCGGGAGGCTACACCTTC
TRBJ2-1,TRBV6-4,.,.,CASSVLGVAAYNEQFF,TGTGCCAGCAGCGTACTCGGGGTCGCCGCGTACAATGAGCAGTTCTTC
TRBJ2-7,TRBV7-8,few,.,CASSLRQDEQYF,TGTGCCAGCAGCTTGCGACAGGACGAGCAGTACTTC
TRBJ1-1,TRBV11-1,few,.,CASSRAAPNWGNTEAFF,TGTGCCAGCAGCCGGGCGGCACCGAATTGGGGAAACACTGAAGCTTTCTTT
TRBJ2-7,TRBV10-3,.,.,CAISSDGYEQYF,TGTGCCATCAGTTCCGACGGCTACGAGCAGTACTTC
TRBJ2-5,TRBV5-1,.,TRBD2,CASSFLAGEETQYF,TGCGCCAGCAGCTTCCTAGCGGGAGAAGAGACCCAGTACTTC
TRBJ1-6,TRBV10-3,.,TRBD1,CAISGRDRDNSPLHF,TGTGCCATCAGTGGCCGGGACAGGGATAATTCACCCCTCCACTTT
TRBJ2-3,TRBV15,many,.,CATSRDRTSTDTQYF,TGTGCCACCAGCAGGGACCGTACTAGCACAGATACGCAGTATTTT
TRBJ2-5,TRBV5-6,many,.,CASSLPLGETQYF,TGTGCCAGCAGCTTACCCTTGGGGGAGACCCAGTACTTC
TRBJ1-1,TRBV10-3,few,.,CAISDRIPEAFF,TGTGCCATCAGTGACCGTATCCCTGAAGCTTTCTTT
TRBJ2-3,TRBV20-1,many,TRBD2,CSASTSGTTDTQYF,TGCAGTGCTAGTACTAGCGGGACCACAGATACGCAGTATTTT
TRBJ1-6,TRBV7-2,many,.,CASSLLLNSPLHF,TGTGCCAGCAGCTTACTCCTCAATTCACCCCTCCACTTT
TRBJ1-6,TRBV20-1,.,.,CSASRGGNSPLHF,TGCAGTGCCTCCAGGGGAGGTAATTCACCCCTCCACTTT
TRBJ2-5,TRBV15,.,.,CATSQGRETQYF,TGTGCCACCAGCCAAGGGCGGGAGACCCAGTACTTC